The 28 T cell receptor beta chains given below trace back to one sample, sequenced in a study of low-dose radiotherapy and immunotherapy resistance in tumors (dated by TCRdb to about 2022). The time point label here, explained by the study, means: after trial treatment. Explained via the paper, the treatment or condition label denotes: LDRT plus nivolumab, ipilimumab, low-dose cyclophosphamide and aspirin (RACIN trial). Sequencing used an Illumina HiSeq 2500. To make first-strand cDNA, Superscript III was used along with a set of TRAV- and TRBV-specific primers so that both the TCRalpha and TCRbeta chains were covered. TCRs were amplified for about 20 PCR cycles with Phusion, using a constant-region primer paired with the adapter attached to the V primers. Starting from the raw public reads, TCRdb applied fastp trimming at Q25, assembled clones with MiXCR and retained in-frame beta chains. Every distinct CDR3 protein forms one entry, paired with its most common genes and DNA. Here the sample has tens of thousands of distinct CDR3 sequences; 15% to 20% occur a single time. Approximately 1.3% of the sample lies in the top ten.

Specimen: PBMCs, collected after low-dose radiotherapy plus immunotherapy. Receptors were obtained from a male donor with prostate cancer.

The chain couples TRBV27 to TRBJ2-1; D possibly matches TRBD1 or TRBD2 (6 bases each). The J call may be wrong; the DNA end is better matched by TRBJ2-7. CDR1 is MNHEY and CDR2 is SMNVEV in the germline V gene (reference sequence). This CDR3 contains 14 residues. This chain's CDR3 is CASSAGGGSYEQYF. The CDR3 bases are TGTGCCAGCAGTGCCGGAGGGGGCTCCTACGAGCAGTACTTC.

This clonotype was counted many times. The rearrangement uses TRBV28 and TRBJ2-5, with D maybe TRBD2 (6 bases). The CDR3 covers 14 residues. CDR1 MDHEN and CDR2 SYDVKM come from the germline V gene. V shed 5 bases and J shed 7 bases, with 17 bases lying between them. The chain's CDR3 is CASSPEGLPGTQYF. The CDR3 region has the DNA TGTGCCAGCAGTCCGGAGGGACTGCCCGGGACCCAGTACTTC.

In this sample, this clonotype turned up many times. The chain combines TRBV18 with TRBJ2-7, with 7 bases fitting TRBD2. V shed 2 bases and J 0 bases; nucleotides not matched to a gene: 7. CDR3 length: 16 amino acids. In germline, CDR1 is KGHSH, CDR2 LQKENI. CDR3 loop: CASSPLASGSSYEQYF. The CDR3 DNA follows: TGTGCCAGCTCACCATTGGCTAGCGGAAGCTCCTACGAGCAGTACTTC. Combining the CDR3 with reference TRBV18 and TRBJ2-7 gives the whole variable domain NAGVMQNPRHLVRRRGQEARLRCSPMKGHSHVYWYRQLPEEGLKFMVYLQKENIIDESGMPKERFSAEFPKEGPSILRIQQVVRGDSAAYFCASSPLASGSSYEQYFGPGTRLTVT.

This clonotype was recorded many times. This chain uses TRBV5-1 with TRBJ1-6; unclear D gene. With 4 bases removed from V and 14 bases from J, the gap between germline ends came to 19 bases. The germline V gene encodes CDR1 SGHRS and CDR2 YFSETQ. This CDR3 has 14 amino acids. The CDR3 sequence: CASSPGPTTGALHF. Written as DNA, the CDR3 is TGCGCCAGCAGCCCCGGGCCCACTACCGGGGCCCTCCACTTT.

Details on this clonotype: A far larger clone differs by one base, so this is likely a read error. V gene TRBV2 combines with J gene TRBJ2-7, with a possible D match to TRBD2 (6 bases). CDR1 SNHLY and CDR2 FYNNEI come from the germline V gene. Trimming stripped 10 bases from V and 7 bases from J, with 26 bases between. The CDR3 is made up of 15 amino acids. CDR3 sequence (DNA): TGTGCCATTCGGACCGCGGGGAGCTCCTACAATGAGCAGTACTTC. As protein: CAIRTAGSSYNEQYF. The full variable domain, with the rest looked up from reference TRBV2 and TRBJ2-7, is EPEVTQTPSHQVTQMGQEVILRCVPISNHLYFYWYRQILGQKVEFLVSFYNNEISEKSEIFDDQFSVERPDGSNFTLKIRSTKLEDSAMYFCAIRTAGSSYNEQYFGPGTRLTVT.

Details on this clonotype: With only one base between it and a far larger clone, this is likely a read error. The chain is built from TRBV6-1 and TRBJ2-7, with D perhaps TRBD1 (5 bases). The CDR3 loop spans 15 amino acids. Germline V gene data show CDR1 as MNHNS and CDR2 as SASEGT. CDR3 nucleotide sequence: TGTGACAGCAGTTCGCCCGGAACAGGCTACTACGAGCAGTACTTC. Residues: CDSSSPGTGYYEQYF.

In the case of this clonotype: A far larger clone is one base from this, pointing to a likely read error. The CDR3 region has the DNA TGCGCCAGCAGCCAGGAGGGCGAGACTACCGGGGAGCTGTTTTTT. Protein sequence: CASSQEGETTGELFF. The chain couples TRBV4-3 to TRBJ2-2; possibly TRBD2 for D (6 bases). The CDR3 is 15 amino acids. V dropped 3 bases and J dropped 5 bases, with 13 bases sitting between them. Germline V gene sequence: CDR1 LGHNA, CDR2 YSLEER.

In its sample, this clonotype was seen many times. J is TRBJ1-1 and V is TRBV14, with TRBD1 matching 7 bases. V lost 3 bases, J lost 11 bases, and 9 bases stayed unmatched. The CDR3 has 13 residues. From germline, CDR1 is SGHDN and CDR2 FVKESK. This CDR3 reads CASSQGSTGTAFF. In DNA form, the CDR3 reads TGTGCCAGCAGCCAGGGTTCGACAGGGACCGCTTTCTTT. Looking up the rest from reference TRBV14 and TRBJ1-1 gives the full variable domain: EAGVTQFPSHSVIEKGQTVTLRCDPISGHDNLYWYRRVMGKEIKFLLHFVKESKQDESGMPNNRFLAERTGGTYSTLKVQPAELEDSGVYFCASSQGSTGTAFFGQGTRLTVV.

This clonotype has at least ten counts. CDR3 sequence: CASSQGGSGMGETQYF. The CDR3 bases are TGTGCCAGCAGCCAAGGAGGCTCAGGTATGGGAGAGACCCAGTACTTC. The V gene is TRBV3-1, the J gene TRBJ2-5; D is ambiguous. Looked up from germline, CDR1 is LGHDT and CDR2 is YNNKEL (reference sequence). The CDR3 is 16 residues long. V was cut by 1 base and J by 4 bases, with 16 bases left in between.

This clonotype was counted between two and nine times. J is TRBJ1-2 and V is TRBV5-1; 10 bases fit TRBD1. Trimming cost V 2 bases and J 4 bases; bases outside gene matches: 11. The CDR3 is 17 residues long. Germline V gene lookup returns CDR1 SGHRS and CDR2 YFSETQ. In DNA form, the CDR3 reads TGCGCCAGCAGCTTACTAGCGACAGGGGGCGTCAGCTATGGCTACACCTTC. Encoded protein: CASSLLATGGVSYGYTF.

This clonotype was recorded many times. This chain links TRBV28 with TRBJ1-2; D unclear. V was shortened by 6 bases and J by 4 bases, with 12 bases between the two germline ends. CDR1 and CDR2 from the germline V gene are MDHEN and SYDVKM. This CDR3 comprises 13 residues. The CDR3 protein is CASRPPLGYGYTF. The CDR3 DNA follows: TGTGCCAGCAGGCCTCCCTTGGGCTATGGCTACACCTTC.

This clonotype was counted at least ten times. V gene TRBV3-1 combines with J gene TRBJ2-1; D perhaps matches TRBD2 (6 bases). The germline V and J ends were trimmed by 6 bases and 0 bases, with 12 bases remaining between them. The length of the CDR3 is 15 residues. Germline assignment: CDR1 LGHDT and CDR2 YNNKEL (reference sequence). In nucleotides, the CDR3 is TGTGCCAGCAGTCGTGCGGGGAGCTCCTACAATGAGCAGTTCTTC. Protein sequence: CASSRAGSSYNEQFF.

This clonotype was observed many times. V is TRBV29-1 and J is TRBJ2-5; tentatively, D is TRBD2 (6 bases). The V and J ends lost 1 base and 7 bases respectively, with 19 bases between them. Germline lookup yields CDR1 SQVTM and CDR2 ANQGSEA. This CDR3 has 15 amino acids. The CDR3 protein is CSVEGLGLPLGTQYF. CDR3 nucleotides: TGCAGCGTTGAAGGGCTGGGACTTCCACTGGGGACCCAGTACTTC.

This clonotype was seen only a few times. With a much larger clone just one base away, this may be a read error. The chain carries TRBV7-3 and TRBJ2-3; 12 bases line up with TRBD2. The CDR3 totals 16 residues. The germline V gene encodes CDR1 SGHTA and CDR2 FQGTGA. The V and J ends lost 5 bases and 0 bases, in that order; junction bases with no gene match: 3. CDR3 bases: TGTGCCAGCAGCCGGACTAGCGGGGTTAGCACAGATACGCAGTATTTT. Translated: CASSRTSGVSTDTQYF.

This clonotype was counted at least ten times. The genes are TRBV18 and TRBJ1-5; 7 bases agree with TRBD1. V was clipped by 3 bases and J by 1 base; unmatched bases: 12. This CDR3 spans 18 amino acids. Germline assignment: CDR1 KGHSH and CDR2 LQKENI. CDR3 loop: CASSPRQTGVGSNQPQHF. The CDR3 nucleotides are TGTGCCAGCTCACCCAGACAAACAGGGGTGGGGAGCAATCAGCCCCAGCATTTT.

This clonotype was counted many times. This rearrangement joins TRBV29-1 to TRBJ2-7; 9 bases align to TRBD2. The CDR3 contains 16 residues. Germline trimming cut 6 bases from V and 4 bases from J; bases unmatched to any gene: 16. The V gene's germline CDR1 is SQVTM and CDR2 ANQGSEA. CDR3 coding DNA: TGCAGCGTCCAAACCGACCTAGCGGGGACACGGTACGAGCAGTACTTC. Translation gives CSVQTDLAGTRYEQYF.

Ten or more counts support this clonotype. V and J are TRBV20-1 and TRBJ2-7; perhaps TRBD2 as D (5 bases). This CDR3 is 14 amino acids long. Germline V lookup: CDR1 DFQATT, CDR2 SNEGSKA (reference sequence). V dropped 5 bases and J dropped 2 bases, with 16 bases sitting between them. In DNA, the CDR3 is TGCAGTGCTCCCAGGACCGGACTCCCCTACGAGCAGTACTTC. The encoded protein is CSAPRTGLPYEQYF.

V gene TRBV5-4 combines with J gene TRBJ1-1, with D unclear. Germline CDR1 SGHNT, CDR2 YYREEE (reference sequence). The V and J ends lost 4 bases and 3 bases respectively, with 13 bases between them. The CDR3 extends over 14 amino acids. CDR3 sequence reads: CASSRGRVDTEAFF. CDR3 DNA sequence: TGTGCCAGCAGCCGAGGGAGGGTAGACACTGAAGCTTTCTTT.

The genes are TRBV19 and TRBJ2-7, with 9 positions matching TRBD1. The V segment lost 4 bases and the J segment 5 bases; nucleotides outside the gene matches: 12. The CDR3 length is 16 residues. Germline V gives CDR1 LNHDA, CDR2 SQIVND (reference sequence). The CDR3 loop reads CASSTRRGQGLDEQYF. The CDR3 nucleotides read TGTGCCAGTAGTACTAGACGGGGACAGGGTCTCGACGAGCAGTACTTC.

There are many counts of this clonotype. The chain links TRBV4-2 to TRBJ1-1; the match to TRBD1 covers 9 bases. J lost 5 bases, V lost 1 base, and 5 bases had no gene match. This CDR3 has 15 amino acids. CDR1 LGHNA and CDR2 YNFKEQ come from the germline V gene. DNA of the CDR3: TGTGCCAGCAGCCAAGGGACAGGGGCGAGTACTGAAGCTTTCTTT. Protein product: CASSQGTGASTEAFF.

The rearrangement links TRBV19 to TRBJ2-1, with D perhaps given as TRBD1 or TRBD2 (5 bases each). The germline V gene has CDR1 LNHDA and CDR2 SQIVND (reference sequence). The CDR3 sequence is 12 residues long. Between the trimmed V and J ends, which lost 9 bases and 6 bases, there was a span of 12 bases. In nucleotides, the CDR3 is TGTGCCAGCACCGGGACGGGCAATGAGCAGTTCTTC. Its translation is CASTGTGNEQFF.

The sample holds many counts of this clonotype. V gene TRBV5-1 combines with J gene TRBJ2-1, with 8 bases matching TRBD2. V was pared by 2 bases and J by 6 bases, with 4 bases of the junction left unmatched. The CDR3 spans 14 residues. Germline lookup yields CDR1 SGHRS and CDR2 YFSETQ. CDR3 sequence (DNA): TGCGCCAGCAGCTTTTTTCTAGCGGGCAATGAGCAGTTCTTC. Protein: CASSFFLAGNEQFF.

This clonotype was recorded at least ten times. J is TRBJ2-2 and V is TRBV15; a weak D match, TRBD1 (5 bases). V lost 1 base and J 3 bases, leaving 9 bases between the germline ends. The CDR3 totals 15 residues. Germline values: CDR1 LNHNV, CDR2 YYDKDF (reference sequence). The CDR3 DNA sequence: TGTGCCACCAGCAGAGGGGCAGGGCACACCGGGGAGCTGTTTTTT. This gives the protein CATSRGAGHTGELFF.

This clonotype was counted at least ten times. The CDR3 bases are TGTGCCAGCAGCTTCGCCGGGACAGGGCACACTGAAGCTTTCTTT. Translation gives CASSFAGTGHTEAFF. The V and J genes are TRBV7-9 and TRBJ1-1; 9 bases align to TRBD1. Germline-derived CDR1 and CDR2 are SEHNR and FQNEAQ (reference sequence). CDR3 size: 15 residues. Losses at the gene ends were 3 bases for V and 3 bases for J; bases not matched to a gene: 5.

The rearrangement joins TRBV24-1 to TRBJ2-4, with D tentatively TRBD2 (6 bases). Germline loops: CDR1 KGHDR, CDR2 SFDVKD. There are 13 residues in the CDR3. V was clipped by 3 bases and J by 9 bases, with 11 bases between them. DNA of the CDR3: TGTGCCACCAGTGATGGGGCCGGGAGCATTCAGTACTTC. This codes for CATSDGAGSIQYF.

This clonotype was detected many times. The rearrangement links TRBV26 to TRBJ2-1; whether TRBD2, the table's D call, matches the DNA was not checked. TRBV26 is listed as a pseudogene. The CDR3 is 15 amino acids. CDR3 in amino acids: CASSITRGGYNEQFF. The CDR3 nucleotides read TGTGCCAGCAGTATCACTCGCGGGGGGTACAATGAGCAGTTCTTC.

This clonotype was recorded at least ten times. V and J are TRBV7-2 and TRBJ2-3; no clear D. V gave up 2 bases and J gave up 5 bases, with 5 bases separating them. Germline V gives CDR1 SGHTA, CDR2 FQGNSA. The CDR3 is made up of 12 amino acids. CDR3: CASSLWGDTQYF. CDR3 sequence (DNA): TGTGCCAGCAGCTTATGGGGAGATACGCAGTATTTT.

In the case of this clonotype: It is likely a read error: a sequence one base away is far more abundant. V and J are TRBV6-8 and TRBJ2-1, with 7 positions matching TRBD2. The V gene's germline CDR1 is MNHGY and CDR2 SAAAGT. V lost 2 bases to trimming and J lost 0 bases; unmatched junction nucleotides: 7. The CDR3 is 17 amino acids. Here the CDR3 reads CASSYQAGRLSYNEQFF. The DNA of the CDR3 is TGTGCCAGCAGTTACCAAGCGGGAAGACTCTCCTACAATGAGCAGTTCTTC.